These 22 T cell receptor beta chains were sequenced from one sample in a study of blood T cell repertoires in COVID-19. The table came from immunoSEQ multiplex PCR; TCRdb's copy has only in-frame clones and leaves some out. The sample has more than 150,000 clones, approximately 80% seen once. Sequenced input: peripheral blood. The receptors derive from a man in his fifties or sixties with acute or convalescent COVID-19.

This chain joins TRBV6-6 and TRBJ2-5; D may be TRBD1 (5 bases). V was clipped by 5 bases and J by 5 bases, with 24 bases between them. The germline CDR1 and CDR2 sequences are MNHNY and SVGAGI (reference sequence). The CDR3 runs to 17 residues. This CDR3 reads CASSPGTGRMVRETQYF. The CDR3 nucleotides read TGTGCCAGCAGTCCGGGCACAGGACGGATGGTACGGGAGACCCAGTACTTC.

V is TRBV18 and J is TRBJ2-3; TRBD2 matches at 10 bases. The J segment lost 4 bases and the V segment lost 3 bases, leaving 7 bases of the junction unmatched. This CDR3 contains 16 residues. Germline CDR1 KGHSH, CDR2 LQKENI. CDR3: CASSPARGTSADTQYF. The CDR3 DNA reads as TGTGCCAGCTCACCCGCTAGAGGGACTAGCGCAGATACGCAGTATTTT.

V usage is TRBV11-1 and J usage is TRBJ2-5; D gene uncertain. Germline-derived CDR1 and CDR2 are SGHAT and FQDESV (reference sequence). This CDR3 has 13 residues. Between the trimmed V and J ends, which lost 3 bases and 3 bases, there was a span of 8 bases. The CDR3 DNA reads TGTGCCAGCAGCTTTGACTCAAAAGAGACCCAGTACTTC. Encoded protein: CASSFDSKETQYF.

CDR3 in DNA: TGCAGTGCTACACAGACTGAAGCTTTCTTT. This codes for CSATQTEAFF. The genes are TRBV20-1 and TRBJ1-1; no clear D gene. The CDR3 spans 10 residues. Germline loops: CDR1 DFQATT, CDR2 SNEGSKA (reference sequence). Trimming shortened V by 4 bases and J by 5 bases, and 5 bases separated the two germline ends.

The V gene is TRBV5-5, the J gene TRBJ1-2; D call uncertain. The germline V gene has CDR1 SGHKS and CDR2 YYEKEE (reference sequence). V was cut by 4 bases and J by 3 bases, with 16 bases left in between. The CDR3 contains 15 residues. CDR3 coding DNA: TGTGCCAGCAGCATCGACATTTGGATAGACTATGGCTACACCTTC. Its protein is CASSIDIWIDYGYTF.

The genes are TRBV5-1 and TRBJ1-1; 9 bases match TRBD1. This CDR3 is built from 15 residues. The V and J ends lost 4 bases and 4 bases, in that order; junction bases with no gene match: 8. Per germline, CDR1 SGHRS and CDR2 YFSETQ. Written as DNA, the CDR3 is TGCGCCAGCAGCACCACAGGGGGCAGGAGCACTGAAGCTTTCTTT. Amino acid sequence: CASSTTGGRSTEAFF.

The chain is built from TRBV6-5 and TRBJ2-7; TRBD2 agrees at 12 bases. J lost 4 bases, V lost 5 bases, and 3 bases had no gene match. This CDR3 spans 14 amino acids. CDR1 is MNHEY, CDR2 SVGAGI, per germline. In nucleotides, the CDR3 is TGTGCCAGCAGTCCCGGACTAGCGGGGTACGAGCAGTACTTC. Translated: CASSPGLAGYEQYF.

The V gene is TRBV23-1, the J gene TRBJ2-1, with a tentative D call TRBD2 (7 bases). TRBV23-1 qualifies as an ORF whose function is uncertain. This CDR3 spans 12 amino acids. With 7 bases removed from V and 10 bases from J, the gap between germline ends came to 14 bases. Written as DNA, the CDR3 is TGCGCCAGCAAGAGGGGGGGGAAGGAGCAGTTCTTC. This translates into CASKRGGKEQFF.

The CDR3 loop is CASSAAWGPANTGELFF. The CDR3 nucleotides read TGTGCCAGCAGCGCAGCTTGGGGGCCCGCGAACACCGGGGAGCTGTTTTTT. V and J are TRBV21-1 and TRBJ2-2; the DNA was not used to check the table's D call, TRBD1. TRBV21-1 is tagged as a pseudogene. The CDR3 is made up of 17 amino acids.

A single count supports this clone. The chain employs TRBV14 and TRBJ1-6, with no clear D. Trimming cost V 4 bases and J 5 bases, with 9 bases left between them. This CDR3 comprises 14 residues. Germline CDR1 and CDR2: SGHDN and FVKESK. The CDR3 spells CASSRGSHNSPLHF. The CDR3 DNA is TGTGCCAGCAGCCGAGGGAGTCATAATTCACCCCTCCACTTT.

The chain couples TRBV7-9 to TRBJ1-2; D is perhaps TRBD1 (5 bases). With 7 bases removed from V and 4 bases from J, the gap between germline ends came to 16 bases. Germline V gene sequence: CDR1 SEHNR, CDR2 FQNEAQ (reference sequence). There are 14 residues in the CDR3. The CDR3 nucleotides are TGTGCCAGCAATGACGGGGGAGGAGGCTATGGCTACACCTTC. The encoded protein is CASNDGGGGYGYTF.

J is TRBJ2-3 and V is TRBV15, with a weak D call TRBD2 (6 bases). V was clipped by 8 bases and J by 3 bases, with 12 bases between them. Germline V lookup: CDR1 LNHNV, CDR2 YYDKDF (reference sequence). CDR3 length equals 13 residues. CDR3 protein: CATGRGRTDTQYF. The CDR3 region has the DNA TGTGCCACCGGGCGGGGTAGGACAGATACGCAGTATTTT.

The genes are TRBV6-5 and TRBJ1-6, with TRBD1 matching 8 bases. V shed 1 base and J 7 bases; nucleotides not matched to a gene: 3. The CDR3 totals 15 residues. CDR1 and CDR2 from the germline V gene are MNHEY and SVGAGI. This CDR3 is CASSYWDRKNSPLHF. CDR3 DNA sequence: TGTGCCAGCAGTTACTGGGACAGGAAAAATTCACCCCTCCACTTT.

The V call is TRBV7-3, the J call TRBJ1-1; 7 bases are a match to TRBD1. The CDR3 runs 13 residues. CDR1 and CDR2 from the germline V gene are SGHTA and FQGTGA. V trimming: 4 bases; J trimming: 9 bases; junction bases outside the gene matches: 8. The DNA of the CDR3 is TGTGCCAGCAGCTCCGGCCAGGGGGGACAAGCTTTCTTT. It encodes CASSSGQGGQAFF.

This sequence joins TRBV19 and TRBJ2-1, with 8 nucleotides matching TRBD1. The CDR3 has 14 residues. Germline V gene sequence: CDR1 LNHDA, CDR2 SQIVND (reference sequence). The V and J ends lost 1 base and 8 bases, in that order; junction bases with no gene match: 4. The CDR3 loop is CASSIGTGLDEQFF. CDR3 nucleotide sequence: TGTGCCAGTAGTATAGGGACAGGGTTGGATGAGCAGTTCTTC.

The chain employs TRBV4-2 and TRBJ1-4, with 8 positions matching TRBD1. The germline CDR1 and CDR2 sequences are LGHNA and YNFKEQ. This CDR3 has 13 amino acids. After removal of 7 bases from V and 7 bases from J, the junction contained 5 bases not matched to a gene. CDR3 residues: CASNGQGGEKLFF. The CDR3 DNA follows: TGTGCCAGCAATGGACAGGGAGGTGAAAAACTGTTTTTT.

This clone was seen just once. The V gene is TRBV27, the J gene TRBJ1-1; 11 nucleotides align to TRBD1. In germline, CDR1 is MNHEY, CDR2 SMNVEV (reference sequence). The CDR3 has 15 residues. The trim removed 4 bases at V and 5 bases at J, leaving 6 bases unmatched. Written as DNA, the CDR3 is TGTGCCAGCAGTTCGGACAGGGGGCCGACGACTGAAGCTTTCTTT. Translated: CASSSDRGPTTEAFF.

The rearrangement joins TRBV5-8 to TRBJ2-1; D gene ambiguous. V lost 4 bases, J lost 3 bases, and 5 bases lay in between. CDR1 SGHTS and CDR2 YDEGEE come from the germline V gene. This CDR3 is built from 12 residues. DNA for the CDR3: TGTGCCAGCAGCCGAGACTACAATGAGCAGTTCTTC. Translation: CASSRDYNEQFF.

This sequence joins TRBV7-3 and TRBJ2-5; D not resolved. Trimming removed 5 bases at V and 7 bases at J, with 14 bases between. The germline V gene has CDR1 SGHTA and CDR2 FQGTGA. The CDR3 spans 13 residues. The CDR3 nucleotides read TGTGCCAGCAGCCAATCCTCGCAGCGGACCCAGTACTTC. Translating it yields CASSQSSQRTQYF.

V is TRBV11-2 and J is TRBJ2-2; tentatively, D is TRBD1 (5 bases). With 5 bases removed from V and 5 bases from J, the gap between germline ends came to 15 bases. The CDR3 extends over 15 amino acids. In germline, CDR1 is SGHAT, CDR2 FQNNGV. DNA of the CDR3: TGTGCCAGCAGCCTTAGGTCCCAGGGAACCGGGGAGCTGTTTTTT. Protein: CASSLRSQGTGELFF.

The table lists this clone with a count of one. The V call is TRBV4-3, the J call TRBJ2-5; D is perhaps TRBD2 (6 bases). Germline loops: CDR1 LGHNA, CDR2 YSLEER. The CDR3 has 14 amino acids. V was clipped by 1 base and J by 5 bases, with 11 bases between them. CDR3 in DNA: TGCGCCAGCAGCCAAGGACTAGGAGAGGAGACCCAGTACTTC. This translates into CASSQGLGEETQYF.

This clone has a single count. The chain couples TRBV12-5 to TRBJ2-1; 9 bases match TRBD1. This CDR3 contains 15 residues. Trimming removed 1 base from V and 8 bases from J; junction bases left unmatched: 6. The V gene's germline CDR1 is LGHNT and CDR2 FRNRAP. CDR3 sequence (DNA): TGTGCTAGTGGTTTGGCCTTACAGGGGGCAGATGAGCAGTTCTTC. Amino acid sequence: CASGLALQGADEQFF. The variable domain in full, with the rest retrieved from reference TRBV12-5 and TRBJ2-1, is DARVTQTPRHKVTEMGQEVTMRCQPILGHNTVFWYRQTMMQGLELLAYFRNRAPLDDSGMPKDRFSAEMPDATLATLKIQPSEPRDSAVYFCASGLALQGADEQFFGPGTRLTVL.